The 12 T cell receptor beta chains given below trace back to one sample, sequenced in a study of shared T cell receptors in the human thymus. The table came from immunoSEQ multiplex PCR; TCRdb's copy has only in-frame clones and leaves some out. The table records hundreds of thousands of clones, about 87% of them present only once. Separately, the same data were catalogued under a study of human thymus T cells.

Sequenced material: thymocytes. The receptors were sampled from a boy under two years old with a congenital heart defect.

The rearrangement joins TRBV29-1 to TRBJ2-7; TRBD1 matches 10 bases. Germline trimming cut 3 bases from V and 1 base from J; bases unmatched to any gene: 6. The CDR3 is 15 residues long. Germline loops: CDR1 SQVTM, CDR2 ANQGSEA. CDR3 protein: CSVESGQGESYEQYF. Written as DNA, the CDR3 is TGCAGCGTTGAGAGTGGACAGGGGGAGTCCTACGAGCAGTACTTC.

The chain couples TRBV25-1 to TRBJ2-4; TRBD1 matches 7 bases. CDR1 and CDR2 (germline): MGHDK, SYGVNS. The CDR3 covers 17 residues. J gave up 0 bases and V 0 bases, and 5 bases lay outside the gene matches. For the CDR3, the DNA is TGTGCCAGCAGTGAATATAATACAGGGGTAGCCAAAAACATTCAGTACTTC. Translated: CASSEYNTGVAKNIQYF. Using reference TRBV25-1 and TRBJ2-4 for the parts outside the CDR3, the full variable domain is EADIYQTPRYLVIGTGKKITLECSQTMGHDKMYWYQQDPGMELHLIHYSYGVNSTEKGDLSSESTVSRIRTEHFPLTLESARPSHTSQYLCASSEYNTGVAKNIQYFGAGTRLSVL.

The V gene is TRBV10-2, the J gene TRBJ2-7; TRBD1 matches 9 bases. With 6 bases clipped from V and 7 bases from J, the junction kept 10 bases outside the gene matches. The CDR3 has 14 amino acids. Germline CDR1 WSHSY, CDR2 SAAADI. CDR3 loop: CASRSGQGLREQYF. The CDR3 coding sequence is TGCGCCAGCAGGTCAGGACAGGGGCTGAGGGAGCAGTACTTC.

The V gene is TRBV25-1, the J gene TRBJ2-3, with 11 bases matching TRBD2. The CDR3 contains 16 residues. Germline lookup yields CDR1 MGHDK and CDR2 SYGVNS. V shed 2 bases and J 1 base; nucleotides not matched to a gene: 2. CDR3 sequence reads: CASSERLAGRTDTQYF. CDR3 coding DNA: TGTGCCAGCAGTGAACGACTAGCGGGGCGCACAGATACGCAGTATTTT.

This chain joins TRBV7-9 and TRBJ1-6; tentatively, D is TRBD1 (5 bases). CDR1 and CDR2 from the germline V gene are SEHNR and FQNEAQ (reference sequence). The length of the CDR3 is 15 residues. Trimming left V 5 bases short and J 3 bases short, with 11 bases between. CDR3 sequence: CASSPQGNYNSPLHF. DNA for the CDR3: TGTGCCAGCAGCCCGCAGGGAAACTATAATTCACCCCTCCACTTT.

This clone appeared a few times. The CDR3 loop is CASSQVSGQLAGAGELFF. Written as DNA, the CDR3 is TGTGCCAGCAGCCAAGTCAGCGGACAGCTGGCTGGCGCCGGGGAGCTGTTTTTT. The genes are TRBV14 and TRBJ2-2; D possibly corresponds to TRBD1 (6 bases). The CDR3 is 18 amino acids. With 1 base removed from V and 6 bases from J, the gap between germline ends came to 21 bases. Germline lookup yields CDR1 SGHDN and CDR2 FVKESK.

This chain uses TRBV27 with TRBJ1-1; tentative D call: TRBD1 (5 bases). The CDR3 runs to 17 residues. Trimming left V 3 bases short and J 1 base short, with 18 bases between. Looked up from germline, CDR1 is MNHEY and CDR2 is SMNVEV (reference sequence). CDR3 region: CASSFRYLRRGNTEAFF. In DNA form, the CDR3 reads TGTGCCAGCAGTTTCAGATACCTTAGGAGGGGGAACACTGAAGCTTTCTTT.

DNA for the CDR3: TGCGCCAGCAGCCAAGATTGGGGCAGGGCCAACCCTTTCTACGAGCAGTACTTC. Its protein is CASSQDWGRANPFYEQYF. V usage is TRBV4-3 and J usage is TRBJ2-7; weak D call: TRBD1 (5 bases). Trimming shortened V by 0 bases and J by 3 bases, and 21 bases separated the two germline ends. CDR3 size: 18 residues. Germline V gene sequence: CDR1 LGHNA, CDR2 YSLEER.

J is TRBJ1-2 and V is TRBV12-5; D perhaps matches TRBD1 (6 bases). Germline CDR1 LGHNT, CDR2 FRNRAP. The CDR3 is 20 residues long. Trimming removed 0 bases from V and 5 bases from J, with 28 bases in between. Here the CDR3 reads CASGLVRPGTGIRSGYGYTF. The CDR3 nucleotides are TGTGCTAGTGGTTTGGTACGCCCCGGAACAGGGATCCGGTCGGGTTATGGCTACACCTTC.

With regard to this clone: Mismatch with germline at one junction end may stem from a read error. The rearrangement uses TRBV4-3 and TRBJ2-3; possible D gene TRBD2, 5 bases. Germline values: CDR1 LGHNA, CDR2 YSLEER. This CDR3 spans 12 amino acids. The CDR3 loop is CASSQDSGPPNF. CDR3 bases: TGCGCCAGCAGCCAAGACAGCGGCCCCCCGAATTTT.

The count of this clone is one. The V call is TRBV6-5, the J call TRBJ1-4; no definite D call. Germline V gene data show CDR1 as MNHEY and CDR2 as SVGAGI. V dropped 5 bases and J dropped 8 bases, with 18 bases sitting between them. The length of the CDR3 is 15 residues. The CDR3 sequence is CASSPLGPRREKLFF. As DNA, the CDR3 is TGTGCCAGCAGTCCCCTCGGTCCACGCAGGGAAAAACTGTTTTTT.

V and J are TRBV5-1 and TRBJ2-3, with a weak D call TRBD1 (6 bases). Between the trimmed V and J ends, which lost 4 bases and 4 bases, there was a span of 19 bases. The CDR3 extends over 16 amino acids. CDR1 is SGHRS, CDR2 YFSETQ, per germline. In DNA, the CDR3 is TGCGCCAGCAGCCTCTATGGGGGCAGGGTGGCAGATACGCAGTATTTT. This codes for CASSLYGGRVADTQYF.